The text below deals with one T cell receptor beta chain. Its cognate antigen is unknown. The sample comes from a study of radiation and T cells in renal cell carcinoma. General observations from the study: Without pretreatment biopsies, baseline tumor clonotype presence was undetermined.

Sample time point: blood 4 weeks post-SBRT, at nephrectomy. Treatment denoted: 15 Gy SBRT to primary tumor, nephrectomy 4 weeks later. TCRdb keeps only in-frame clones here, not all; method: immunoSEQ multiplex PCR. Found here are about 170,000 clones, roughly nine tenths of them singletons; the top ten hold about 11%. The sample in question was blood, obtained from a patient whose treatment included radiotherapy and nephrectomy. The receptor was derived from a woman in her 50s with renal cell carcinoma.

CDR3 protein: CASSLAGTGPVSPLHF. CDR3 bases: TGTGCCAGCAGCTTAGCCGGGACAGGGCCGGTTTCACCCCTCCACTTT. The chain is built from TRBV7-2 and TRBJ1-6; 9 positions agree with TRBD1. J was trimmed by 9 bases and V by 0 bases; bases with no gene match: 6. Germline V gene lookup returns CDR1 SGHTA and CDR2 FQGNSA. The CDR3 has 16 residues.